These 13 T cell receptor beta chains share one sample of origin, sequenced in a study of T cell responses to AZD1222 COVID-19 vaccine. Clones were sequenced by immunoSEQ multiplex PCR, and TCRdb holds only the in-frame ones, with some missing. The top ten hold roughly a fifth of the sample, which has 65,000 to 95,000 clones, approximately 80% seen once. The sequencing here drew on peripheral blood, taken on day 0 of AZD1222 vaccination. The receptors were sampled from an adult in good health.

This clone was recorded a few times. The rearrangement joins TRBV21-1 to TRBJ2-7; the D call of TRBD2 is as the table states it, not checked on the DNA. TRBV21-1 is marked as a pseudogene. CDR3 length equals 16 residues. The chain's CDR3 is CASSITIAGGTYEQYF. The CDR3 DNA reads as TGTGCCAGCAGCATTACAATAGCGGGGGGGACCTACGAGCAGTACTTC.

The DNA of the CDR3 is TGTGCCAGCAGCCAAGGGGCACCTCATCGCGCTGAAGCTTTCTTT. Residues: CASSQGAPHRAEAFF. The rearrangement links TRBV3-1 (or the pseudogene TRBV3-2) to TRBJ1-1; D gene uncertain. Germline V gene lookup returns CDR1 LGHDT and CDR2 YNNKEL (reference sequence). The V end was cut by 1 base, the J end by 6 bases, with 15 bases between. CDR3 length equals 15 residues.

The V call is TRBV11-2, the J call TRBJ1-2; D ambiguous. This CDR3 comprises 13 residues. V lost 5 bases, J lost 6 bases, and 13 bases lay in between. Germline V CDR1 and CDR2: SGHAT, FQNNGV. CDR3 nucleotide sequence: TGTGCCAGCAGCCTTCGAAGCAGAAATGGCTACACCTTC. It encodes CASSLRSRNGYTF.

The V and J genes are TRBV2 and TRBJ2-1; perhaps TRBD2 as D (6 bases). Trimming removed 6 bases from V and 13 bases from J, with 13 bases in between. Germline V gene data show CDR1 as SNHLY and CDR2 as FYNNEI. The CDR3 spans 11 residues. The CDR3 sequence is CASRTRRVQFF. CDR3 bases: TGTGCCAGCAGAACCAGGAGGGTTCAGTTCTTC.

The chain couples TRBV11-2 to TRBJ1-1; D is ambiguous. The CDR3 extends over 16 amino acids. The V gene lost 6 bases and the J gene lost 1 base, with 18 bases spanning the gap. The germline CDR1 and CDR2 sequences are SGHAT and FQNNGV. This chain's CDR3 is CASRRDGSASNTEAFF. The DNA of the CDR3 is TGTGCCAGCAGGAGGGATGGGTCAGCCTCGAACACTGAAGCTTTCTTT.

The chain is built from TRBV18 and TRBJ2-1; D ambiguous. CDR1 and CDR2 (germline): KGHSH, LQKENI. The CDR3 is 14 residues long. V was shortened by 3 bases and J by 0 bases, with 6 bases between the two germline ends. CDR3 in DNA: TGTGCCAGCTCACCGACTCGCTCCTACAATGAGCAGTTCTTC. It encodes CASSPTRSYNEQFF.

The chain uses TRBV6-5 and TRBJ2-6, with D tentatively TRBD2 (5 bases). The CDR3 has 15 residues. Germline lookup yields CDR1 MNHEY and CDR2 SVGAGI. Trimming stripped 4 bases from V and 4 bases from J, with 11 bases between. CDR3 in DNA: TGTGCCAGCAGTTCCCGGGGTACGGGGGCCAACGTCCTGACTTTC. This sequence encodes CASSSRGTGANVLTF.

This chain joins TRBV3-1 (or the pseudogene TRBV3-2) and TRBJ2-5; D gene ambiguous. Trimming stripped 2 bases from V and 4 bases from J, with 5 bases between. This CDR3 spans 12 amino acids. From germline, CDR1 is LGHDT and CDR2 YNNKEL (reference sequence). The CDR3 nucleotides are TGTGCCAGCAGCCAAACGGGAGAGACCCAGTACTTC. Translation gives CASSQTGETQYF.

CDR3 sequence: CASSPPGPSPLHF. The DNA of the CDR3 is TGTGCCAGCTCACCACCAGGGCCTTCACCCCTCCACTTT. V and J are TRBV18 and TRBJ1-6, with D unclear. The CDR3 has 13 amino acids. The ends were cut back, 0 bases at V and 9 bases at J, with 6 bases in the middle. Germline-derived CDR1 and CDR2 are KGHSH and LQKENI.

The chain uses TRBV2 and TRBJ1-5; 9 bases are a match to TRBD1. Germline V CDR1 and CDR2: SNHLY, FYNNEI. The CDR3 contains 15 residues. Germline trimming cut 7 bases from V and 4 bases from J; bases unmatched to any gene: 8. The CDR3 protein is CASNQQGALNQPQHF. In DNA, the CDR3 is TGTGCCAGCAATCAACAGGGGGCCTTAAATCAGCCCCAGCATTTT.

The V call is TRBV4-1, the J call TRBJ1-2; D unclear. The CDR3 is made up of 18 amino acids. Trimming removed 0 bases from V and 8 bases from J, with 25 bases in between. The germline V gene has CDR1 MGHRA and CDR2 YSYEKL. The CDR3 here is CASSQEELSGAYTHGYTF. CDR3 DNA sequence: TGCGCCAGCAGCCAAGAGGAACTCTCAGGAGCCTATACCCACGGCTACACCTTC.

This rearrangement joins TRBV2 to TRBJ2-5; no firm D call. V gave up 5 bases and J gave up 1 base, with 2 bases separating them. Germline V gene lookup returns CDR1 SNHLY and CDR2 FYNNEI. The CDR3 loop spans 11 amino acids. As DNA, the CDR3 is TGTGCCAGCAGTTTCCAAGAGACCCAGTACTTC. Residues: CASSFQETQYF.

The gene calls are TRBV6-5 and TRBJ1-4; TRBD1 aligns across 10 bases. Trimming removed 8 bases from V and 8 bases from J; junction bases left unmatched: 8. Germline V gives CDR1 MNHEY, CDR2 SVGAGI. The CDR3 extends over 14 amino acids. The CDR3 DNA reads as TGTGCCAGCCGCCGGGACAGGGGCCGGGAAAAACTGTTTTTT. It yields the protein CASRRDRGREKLFF.